This T cell receptor beta chain was observed in a study of spatial heterogeneity in lung cancer. This clonotype was recorded a few times. The antigen remains unidentified. A single record per CDR3 protein comes from TCRdb applying MiXCR to the 5' RACE reads. The table lists roughly 80,000 distinct CDR3 sequences, about 8% of them singletons. Noted time point: sample taken at primary tumor resection. General study results and limits: Circulating ubiquitous expanded tumor TCRs were observed more frequently at resection than at follow-up.

CDR3 length: 15 amino acids. CDR1 and CDR2 from the germline V gene are SGDLS and YYNGEE. With 0 bases removed from V and 7 bases from J, the gap between germline ends came to 14 bases. The sequencing here drew on PBMCs, taken at surgery. This sequence joins TRBV9 and TRBJ1-5; no firm D call. The TCR was taken from a male donor with early-stage non-small cell lung cancer. CDR3 sequence: CASSVDPNRGQPQHF. The CDR3 bases are TGTGCCAGCAGCGTAGACCCCAATAGAGGACAGCCCCAGCATTTT. The complete variable domain, with remaining parts taken from reference TRBV9 and TRBJ1-5, reads DSGVTQTPKHLITATGQRVTLRCSPRSGDLSVYWYQQSLDQGLQFLIQYYNGEERAKGNILERFSAQQFPDLHSELNLSSLELGDSALYFCASSVDPNRGQPQHFGDGTRLSIL.